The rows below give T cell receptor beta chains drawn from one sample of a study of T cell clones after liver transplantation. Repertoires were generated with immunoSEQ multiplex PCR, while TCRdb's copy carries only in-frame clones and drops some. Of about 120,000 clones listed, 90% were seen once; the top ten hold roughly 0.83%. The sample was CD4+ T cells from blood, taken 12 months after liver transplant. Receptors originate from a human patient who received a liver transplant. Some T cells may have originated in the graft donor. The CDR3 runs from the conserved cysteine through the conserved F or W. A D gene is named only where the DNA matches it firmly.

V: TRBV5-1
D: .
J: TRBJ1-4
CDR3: CASREGIGEKLFF
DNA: TGCGCCAGCAGGGAAGGGATAGGGGAAAAACTGTTTTTT

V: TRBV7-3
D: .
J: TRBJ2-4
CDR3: CASSLMRQGGRYIQYF
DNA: TGTGCCAGCAGCTTAATGCGCCAGGGTGGTAGGTACATTCAGTACTTC

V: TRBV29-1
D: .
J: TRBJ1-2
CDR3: CSVVWQGYGYTF
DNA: TGCAGCGTTGTTTGGCAGGGATATGGCTACACCTTC

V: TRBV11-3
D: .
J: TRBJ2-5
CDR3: CASSLESRRTQETQYF
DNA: TGTGCCAGCAGCTTGGAGAGCAGACGGACCCAAGAGACCCAGTACTTC

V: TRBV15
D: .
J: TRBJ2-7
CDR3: CATSRGISYEQYF
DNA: TGTGCCACCAGCAGAGGGATCTCGTACGAGCAGTACTTC

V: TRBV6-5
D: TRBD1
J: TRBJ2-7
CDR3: CASSYGTGAFYEQYF
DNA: TGTGCCAGCAGTTACGGGACAGGGGCCTTCTACGAGCAGTACTTC

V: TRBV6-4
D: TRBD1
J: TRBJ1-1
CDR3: CASMTGPGTEAFF
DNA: TGTGCCAGCATGACAGGGCCGGGCACTGAAGCTTTCTTT

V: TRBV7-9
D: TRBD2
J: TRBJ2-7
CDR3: CASSTLAGSYEQYF
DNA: TGTGCCAGCAGCACCCTAGCGGGCTCCTACGAGCAGTACTTC

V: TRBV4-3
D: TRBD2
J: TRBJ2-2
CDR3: CASSQESPSGTTGELFF
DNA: TGCGCCAGCAGCCAAGAGTCACCTAGCGGGACCACCGGGGAGCTGTTTTTT

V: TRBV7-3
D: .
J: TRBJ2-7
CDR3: CASSPSGGPEQYF
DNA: TGTGCCAGCAGCCCCAGCGGCGGCCCCGAGCAGTACTTC

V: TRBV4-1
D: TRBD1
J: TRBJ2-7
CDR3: CASSRAGGQGDEQYF
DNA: TGCGCCAGCAGCCGAGCGGGGGGACAGGGGGACGAGCAGTACTTC